This T cell receptor beta chain was retrieved from a study of TIL therapy for anti-PD-1-resistant metastatic lung cancer. Sequencing used immunoSEQ v3. Assay: immunoSEQ multiplex PCR; the TCRdb copy retains only in-frame clones and omits some. The data contain more than 55,000 clones, about 69% of them singletons. Study-wide results and caveats: The cohort had more treatment-naive, never-smoker and oncogene-addicted patients than typical.

The CDR3 has 11 residues. The germline V and J ends were trimmed by 2 bases and 7 bases, with 6 bases remaining between them. Germline-derived CDR1 and CDR2 are MNHEY and SVGAGI. Time point specified: pre-treatment sample, taken before nivolumab and TIL therapy. About this clone: Its antigen is unidentified.

The chain joins TRBV6-5 to TRBJ2-7; D ambiguous. The sequencing here drew on blood, taken at baseline. This receptor was identified in a person between 25 and 80 years old with non-small cell lung cancer. The CDR3 nucleotides are TGTGCCAGCAGTTACCTGTTTGAGCAGTACTTC. Translated, it gives CASSYLFEQYF.